Given below is one TCR beta chain in context. What it recognizes is unknown. CDR1 is MRHNA and CDR2 is SNTAGT in the germline V gene. The CDR3 has 14 residues. The germline V and J ends were trimmed by 2 bases and 1 base, with 7 bases remaining between them. These data belong to a study of T cell responses to AZD1222 COVID-19 vaccine. Study context: Both about-4-week and about-12-week second-dose recipients were combined.

Study-level points and caveats: Across the whole spike, CD4 TCRs peaked at regions 160-218 and 743-854.

Measured with immunoSEQ multiplex PCR; TCRdb has only the in-frame clones, and not every one. This sample has 100,000 to 120,000 clones, with 85% to 95% found just once. The sequenced sample was peripheral blood, obtained on day 0 of AZD1222 vaccination. This receptor was obtained from an adult in good health. This rearrangement joins TRBV6-4 to TRBJ2-3; no firm D call. The DNA of the CDR3 is TGTGCCAGCAGTGACACGTGGGGCACAGATACGCAGTATTTT. Protein product: CASSDTWGTDTQYF.